Below are 21 T cell receptor beta chains sequenced from a single sample in a study of T cells in Graves' hyperthyroidism and ophthalmopathy. Amplification targeted TCR beta CDR3 regions from RNA transcripts. The primer set for the first-round RT-PCR of the TCR CDR3 was HTBI. MiXCR, run by TCRdb on the multiplex PCR reads, gives a single entry per CDR3 protein. The table includes approximately 270,000 distinct CDR3 sequences, more than 14% detected once. What was sequenced was blood. Source of these receptors: a woman in her forties with Graves' hyperthyroidism that later progressed to Graves' ophthalmopathy.

This clonotype was observed many times. This chain uses TRBV27 with TRBJ2-5; D may be TRBD2 (6 bases). The germline gives CDR1 MNHEY, CDR2 SMNVEV (reference sequence). This CDR3 contains 14 residues. With 5 bases removed from V and 7 bases from J, the gap between germline ends came to 17 bases. CDR3 sequence: CASSKDYLLVTQYF. The CDR3 region has the DNA TGTGCCAGCAGTAAGGACTATTTGCTCGTGACCCAGTACTTC.

This clonotype was counted between two and nine times. The chain is built from TRBV28 and TRBJ1-5; D possibly corresponds to TRBD1 (6 bases). Trimming stripped 2 bases from V and 3 bases from J, with 17 bases between. From germline, CDR1 is MDHEN and CDR2 SYDVKM. The CDR3 contains 17 residues. The CDR3 bases are TGTGCCAGCAGTTTACTTAAATTGGGGGGCGACAATCAGCCCCAGCATTTT. Amino acid sequence: CASSLLKLGGDNQPQHF.

In its sample, this clonotype was seen many times. V and J are TRBV18 and TRBJ2-1; TRBD2 matches 8 bases. Trimming cost V 0 bases and J 7 bases; bases outside gene matches: 8. This CDR3 region has 16 residues. Germline V gene sequence: CDR1 KGHSH, CDR2 LQKENI. This CDR3 is CASSPPWREEGNEQFF. CDR3 in DNA: TGTGCCAGCTCACCACCGTGGCGGGAGGAAGGGAATGAGCAGTTCTTC. The full variable domain, in which reference TRBV18 and TRBJ2-1 provide the parts outside the CDR3, is NAGVMQNPRHLVRRRGQEARLRCSPMKGHSHVYWYRQLPEEGLKFMVYLQKENIIDESGMPKERFSAEFPKEGPSILRIQQVVRGDSAAYFCASSPPWREEGNEQFFGPGTRLTVL.

The chain joins TRBV27 to TRBJ2-3; D gene ambiguous. The CDR3 covers 14 residues. CDR1 and CDR2 (germline): MNHEY, SMNVEV (reference sequence). Deletions cut 6 bases from V and 0 bases from J, with 10 bases between. The CDR3 DNA reads as TGTGCCAGCAGCCCGGAGATTAGCACAGATACGCAGTATTTT. It codes for CASSPEISTDTQYF.

V is TRBV7-2 and J is TRBJ2-7; D is unresolved. CDR3 size: 13 residues. V shed 8 bases and J shed 2 bases, with 13 bases lying between them. Germline lookup yields CDR1 SGHTA and CDR2 FQGNSA. CDR3 residues: CASARSPAYEQYF. CDR3 sequence (DNA): TGTGCCAGCGCCCGGAGCCCGGCCTACGAGCAGTACTTC.

V is TRBV5-1 and J is TRBJ1-4, with 8 bases aligning to TRBD1. V dropped 4 bases and J dropped 8; count of bases not matched to a gene: 1. Germline lookup yields CDR1 SGHRS and CDR2 YFSETQ. The CDR3 loop spans 12 amino acids. Written as DNA, the CDR3 is TGCGCCAGCAGCAACAGGGGGGAAAAACTGTTTTTT. Protein product: CASSNRGEKLFF.

This clonotype was seen repeatedly, ten times or more. The rearrangement uses TRBV29-1 and TRBJ2-1; tentative D call: TRBD2 (6 bases). With 3 bases removed from V and 9 bases from J, the gap between germline ends came to 15 bases. CDR1 and CDR2 from the germline V gene are SQVTM and ANQGSEA. The CDR3 contains 13 residues. Written as DNA, the CDR3 is TGCAGCGTTGAGCCAGAATTGGGGGGTGAGCAGTTCTTC. Translating it yields CSVEPELGGEQFF.

At least ten counts were recorded for this clonotype. The chain has TRBV28 and TRBJ1-1; D is undetermined. The CDR3 sequence is 11 residues long. Deletions cut 7 bases from V and 4 bases from J, with 7 bases between. Looked up from germline, CDR1 is MDHEN and CDR2 is SYDVKM. The CDR3 bases are TGTGCCAGCACCGAGGGCACTGAAGCTTTCTTT. Its translation is CASTEGTEAFF.

In this sample, this clonotype turned up many times. The V call is TRBV27, the J call TRBJ2-2, with 9 nucleotides matching TRBD2. V dropped 7 bases and J dropped 3; count of bases not matched to a gene: 12. The CDR3 contains 17 residues. Germline lookup yields CDR1 MNHEY and CDR2 SMNVEV (reference sequence). Written as DNA, the CDR3 is TGTGCCAGCAAAAAAAGTGTAGCGGGAGTGTACACCGGGGAGCTGTTTTTT. Amino acid sequence: CASKKSVAGVYTGELFF.

This clonotype was picked up many times. The rearrangement links TRBV28 to TRBJ2-7, with 11 bases that match TRBD2. This CDR3 is built from 14 residues. CDR1 is MDHEN and CDR2 is SYDVKM in the germline V gene. The trim removed 2 bases at V and 9 bases at J, leaving 6 bases unmatched. CDR3 residues: CASSLDRLAGRQYF. CDR3 in DNA: TGTGCCAGCAGTTTAGATCGACTAGCGGGAAGGCAGTACTTC. Full variable domain (missing parts from reference TRBV28 and TRBJ2-7): DVKVTQSSRYLVKRTGEKVFLECVQDMDHENMFWYRQDPGLGLRLIYFSYDVKMKEKGDIPEGYSVSREKKERFSLILESASTNQTSMYLCASSLDRLAGRQYFGPGTRLTVT.

This clonotype was counted between two and nine times. The chain is built from TRBV30 and TRBJ2-1, with D possibly TRBD2 on 6 matching bases. V lost 4 bases and J 9 bases, leaving 16 bases between the germline ends. The germline gives CDR1 GTSNPN, CDR2 SVGIG (reference sequence). The CDR3 has 13 residues. The CDR3 region has the DNA TGTGCCTGGAATTGGCGGGACCTGGGTGAGCAGTTCTTC. It encodes CAWNWRDLGEQFF. Combining the CDR3 with reference TRBV30 and TRBJ2-1 gives the whole variable domain SQTIHQWPATLVQPVGSPLSLECTVEGTSNPNLYWYRQAAGRGLQLLFYSVGIGQISSEVPQNLSASRPQDRQFILSSKKLLLSDSGFYLCAWNWRDLGEQFFGPGTRLTVL.

This clonotype was recorded many times. The chain has TRBV7-9 and TRBJ2-2; D may be TRBD1 (5 bases). Trimming took off 5 bases at V and 6 bases at J, with 28 bases between the two ends. The CDR3 is 19 amino acids. Germline lookup yields CDR1 SEHNR and CDR2 FQNEAQ (reference sequence). CDR3 sequence reads: CASSRITGQGGSRSGELFF. The DNA for the CDR3 is TGTGCCAGCAGCCGTATTACAGGCCAGGGTGGGTCCAGGTCCGGGGAGCTGTTTTTT.

This clonotype has at least ten counts. J is TRBJ1-3 and V is TRBV7-9; 7 bases align to TRBD1. Per the germline V gene, CDR1 is SEHNR and CDR2 is FQNEAQ (reference sequence). V lost 2 bases and J lost 0; bases outside the gene matches: 4. This CDR3 region has 16 residues. CDR3 bases: TGTGCCAGCAGCTTACAACAGGGGAGCTCTGGAAACACCATATATTTT. As protein: CASSLQQGSSGNTIYF.

The V and J genes are TRBV4-1 and TRBJ2-2; 9 bases map to TRBD1. V lost 3 bases to trimming and J lost 2 bases; unmatched junction nucleotides: 1. The germline V gene encodes CDR1 MGHRA and CDR2 YSYEKL. The CDR3 runs 15 residues. CDR3 in amino acids: CASSQGQGNTGELFF. The CDR3 DNA reads TGCGCCAGCAGCCAGGGACAGGGTAACACCGGGGAGCTGTTTTTT.

The chain joins TRBV18 to TRBJ2-6, with a tentative D call TRBD2 (6 bases). Per the germline V gene, CDR1 is KGHSH and CDR2 is LQKENI. V lost 3 bases and J lost 0, with 9 bases in between. CDR3 size: 16 residues. For the CDR3, the DNA is TGTGCCAGCTCACCCCGGGACTGCTCTGGGGCCAACGTCCTGACTTTC. It specifies CASSPRDCSGANVLTF. The entire variable domain, with the rest obtained from reference TRBV18 and TRBJ2-6, is as follows: NAGVMQNPRHLVRRRGQEARLRCSPMKGHSHVYWYRQLPEEGLKFMVYLQKENIIDESGMPKERFSAEFPKEGPSILRIQQVVRGDSAAYFCASSPRDCSGANVLTFGAGSRLTVL.

Ten or more counts support this clonotype. A read error is possible here, since a much larger clone lies one base away. The chain links TRBV2 to TRBJ2-3; D possibly corresponds to TRBD2 (5 bases). This CDR3 is built from 16 residues. Germline CDR1 and CDR2: SNHLY and FYNNEI. Between the trimmed V and J ends, which lost 7 bases and 2 bases, there was a span of 19 bases. The CDR3 region has the DNA TGTGCCAGCATTTTTTCTGCTAGCAGCTACACAGATACGCAGTATTTT. It translates to CASIFSASSYTDTQYF.

This clonotype was recorded many times. The chain joins TRBV7-9 to TRBJ2-7, with D unclear. Germline V lookup: CDR1 SEHNR, CDR2 FQNEAQ (reference sequence). The CDR3 covers 15 residues. Trimming left V 5 bases short and J 0 bases short, with 14 bases between. The CDR3, as DNA: TGTGCCAGCAGCCCGTGGACGGCAACCTCCTACGAGCAGTACTTC. Translated, it gives CASSPWTATSYEQYF.

The gene calls are TRBV20-1 and TRBJ1-5; D ambiguous. The germline V gene has CDR1 DFQATT and CDR2 SNEGSKA (reference sequence). The CDR3 totals 13 residues. V lost 3 bases and J 8 bases, leaving 14 bases between the germline ends. CDR3 nucleotide sequence: TGCAGTGCTAGTAGTGTTGACTACAAGCCCCAGCATTTT. Protein product: CSASSVDYKPQHF.

In its sample, this clonotype was seen many times. The chain links TRBV6-9 to TRBJ2-7; the D is unclear. This CDR3 contains 16 residues. The germline V and J ends were trimmed by 5 bases and 0 bases, with 17 bases remaining between them. The germline V gene has CDR1 MNHGY and CDR2 SVAAGI. Here the CDR3 reads CASSPACWRRSYEQYF. The CDR3 nucleotides are TGTGCCAGCAGTCCCGCGTGTTGGCGGCGCTCCTACGAGCAGTACTTC.

In its sample, this clonotype was seen many times. The V gene is TRBV5-1, the J gene TRBJ2-7, with 11 bases aligning to TRBD1. Trimming cost V 4 bases and J 7 bases; bases outside gene matches: 7. The CDR3 consists of 14 residues. Germline V gives CDR1 SGHRS, CDR2 YFSETQ. The CDR3 DNA reads TGCGCCAGCAGCCCACGGACAGGGGGCTCGGAGCAGTACTTC. Protein: CASSPRTGGSEQYF.

On this clonotype itself: A much larger clone lies one base from this, so it may be a read error. The V and J genes are TRBV24-1 and TRBJ1-5; tentatively, D is TRBD1 (5 bases). Germline V CDR1 and CDR2: KGHDR, SFDVKD. This CDR3 has 14 residues. The CDR3 DNA follows: TGTGCCACCAGTGAACAGGACACCTATCAGCCCCAGCGTTTT. Residues: CATSEQDTYQPQRF.